One and the same sample provided the 8 T cell receptor beta chains below, sequenced in a study of cytotoxic CD8 clonotypes in ibrutinib-treated CLL. Sequencing used immunoSEQ multiplex PCR; TCRdb keeps in-frame clones, though not all of them. The repertoire consists of about 25,000 clones, with 69% occurring once and the leading ten covering roughly 47%. Source: PBMCs, taken at disease progression, from a patient treated with ibrutinib. The source is a human donor with chronic lymphocytic leukemia.

This clone was found once. The chain is built from TRBV7-6 and TRBJ2-2; 7 nucleotides agree with TRBD2. CDR1 SGHVS and CDR2 FNYEAQ come from the germline V gene. The CDR3 has 14 residues. V trimming: 2 bases; J trimming: 5 bases; junction bases outside the gene matches: 2. CDR3 sequence (DNA): TGTGCCAGCAGCTTACGGGGGGTGACCGGGGAGCTGTTTTTT. It encodes CASSLRGVTGELFF.

The CDR3 protein is CASSLAVEAYEQYF. The CDR3 DNA follows: TGTGCCAGCAGCTTAGCGGTAGAGGCCTACGAGCAGTACTTC. The genes are TRBV11-2 and TRBJ2-7; D is unclear. Germline V gene data show CDR1 as SGHAT and CDR2 as FQNNGV. V was shortened by 1 base and J by 2 bases, with 9 bases between the two germline ends. This CDR3 contains 14 residues. The full variable domain, its missing parts supplied by reference TRBV11-2 and TRBJ2-7, is EAGVAQSPRYKIIEKRQSVAFWCNPISGHATLYWYQQILGQGPKLLIQFQNNGVVDDSQLPKDRFSAERLKGVDSTLKIQPAKLEDSAVYLCASSLAVEAYEQYFGPGTRLTVT.

The V and J genes are TRBV6-6 and TRBJ1-5, with 7 bases that match TRBD1. CDR3 length: 12 amino acids. Trimming at V came to 5 bases and at J to 9 bases, leaving 4 bases not matched to a gene. The germline V gene has CDR1 MNHNY and CDR2 SVGAGI (reference sequence). The DNA for the CDR3 is TGTGCCAGCAGTGAGGGGGCGCGGCCCCAGCATTTT. Amino acids: CASSEGARPQHF.

This clone was counted a few times. The gene calls are TRBV5-4 and TRBJ1-2; the D gene is possibly TRBD1 (5 bases). The CDR3 is made up of 15 amino acids. Trimming stripped 4 bases from V and 8 bases from J, with 21 bases between. From germline, CDR1 is SGHNT and CDR2 YYREEE (reference sequence). CDR3 DNA sequence: TGTGCCAGCAGCCCAAAATCGTCAGGGCGGCTAGGCTACACCTTC. Its translation is CASSPKSSGRLGYTF.

This chain links TRBV7-8 with TRBJ1-1; D is unresolved. The CDR3 runs 12 residues. Germline V gene data show CDR1 as SGHVS and CDR2 as FQNEAQ. Trimming removed 9 bases from V and 3 bases from J, with 11 bases in between. The CDR3 is CASSTEYTEAFF. Here the CDR3 DNA reads TGTGCCAGTTCTACCGAGTACACTGAAGCTTTCTTT.

About this clone itself: Its ends do not fully match the called genes, so a read error is possible. V is TRBV6-1 and J is TRBJ1-6, with 11 bases that match TRBD1. The CDR3 consists of 17 residues. Germline V gene sequence: CDR1 MNHNS, CDR2 SASEGT. CDR3: CASGDRDRGFHNSPLHF. For the CDR3, the DNA is TGTGCCAGCGGTGACCGGGACAGGGGGTTTCATAATTCACCCCTCCACTTT.

V and J are TRBV4-3 and TRBJ1-4, with a possible D match to TRBD1 (5 bases). Trimming cost V 3 bases and J 3 bases, with 11 bases left between them. The germline CDR1 and CDR2 sequences are LGHNA and YSLEER. The CDR3 contains 15 residues. The CDR3: CASSHAQGANEKLFF. DNA for the CDR3: TGCGCCAGCAGCCACGCTCAGGGTGCTAATGAAAAACTGTTTTTT.

The chain carries TRBV7-8 and TRBJ1-2, with D possibly TRBD1 on 5 matching bases. Germline lookup yields CDR1 SGHVS and CDR2 FQNEAQ. V dropped 0 bases and J dropped 4 bases, with 15 bases sitting between them. This CDR3 contains 16 residues. CDR3 amino acids: CASSLAFWGSPYGYTF. The CDR3 DNA follows: TGTGCCAGCAGCTTAGCGTTCTGGGGCAGCCCCTATGGCTACACCTTC.